This T cell receptor beta chain is drawn from a study of shared clonotypes between healthy human individuals. Of note for this clone: This sample also contains other DNA sequences that code for the same CDR3.

Here immunoSEQ multiplex PCR was the method, and the copy in TCRdb shows in-frame clones only, minus some. In the table there are about 2.3 million clones, over 85% of which are singletons. The sequencing sample was made of naive CD4+ T cells from PBMCs. Subset in this sample: CD45RA+ positively selected. The sequence came from a man younger than 35 in good health. Some clones in this sample may be carry-over from other donors' samples.

The CDR3 sequence: CASSLPGHPYEQYF. The CDR3 coding sequence is TGTGCCAGCAGTCTCCCCGGACATCCCTACGAGCAGTACTTC. The chain has TRBV28 and TRBJ2-7, with D possibly TRBD1 on 5 matching bases. This CDR3 has 14 residues. Germline V gene lookup returns CDR1 MDHEN and CDR2 SYDVKM. Deletions cut 5 bases from V and 2 bases from J, with 13 bases between. Based on the CDR3 plus reference TRBV28 and TRBJ2-7, the full variable domain is DVKVTQSSRYLVKRTGEKVFLECVQDMDHENMFWYRQDPGLGLRLIYFSYDVKMKEKGDIPEGYSVSREKKERFSLILESASTNQTSMYLCASSLPGHPYEQYFGPGTRLTVT.